The 24 T cell receptor beta chains below were found in one sample sequenced in a study of cytomegalovirus exposure and HLA in healthy donors. The PCR ran on 60 Vbeta and 13 Jbeta primers. Sequencing was performed with immunoSEQ multiplex PCR; in TCRdb, only in-frame clones are kept and a portion is missing. The data show some 130,000 clones, less than 80% seen once. The sample comprised PBMCs. These receptor sequences come from a man between 35 and 55 years old in good health and CMV-seropositive.

V usage is TRBV28 and J usage is TRBJ1-4, with D perhaps TRBD1 (6 bases). This CDR3 region has 15 residues. The V gene's germline CDR1 is MDHEN and CDR2 SYDVKM. V was cut by 5 bases and J by 8 bases, with 18 bases left in between. The CDR3 here is CASSRKTGLGEKLFF. The CDR3, as DNA: TGTGCCAGCAGTAGAAAGACAGGCCTAGGAGAAAAACTGTTTTTT.

This sequence joins TRBV7-9 and TRBJ2-1; no definite D call. V lost 1 base and J 8 bases, leaving 15 bases between the germline ends. The CDR3 consists of 15 residues. Per germline, CDR1 SEHNR and CDR2 FQNEAQ (reference sequence). CDR3 region: CASSLVLSQVDEQFF. CDR3 DNA sequence: TGTGCCAGCAGCTTAGTTCTCTCTCAGGTCGATGAGCAGTTCTTC.

The J gene is TRBJ1-1, the V gene TRBV30; 9 bases map to TRBD1. The germline CDR1 and CDR2 sequences are GTSNPN and SVGIG (reference sequence). This CDR3 region has 14 residues. The V gene end was trimmed by 3 bases and the J gene end by 1 base; junction bases not matched to a gene: 3. CDR3 sequence (DNA): TGTGCCTGGAGCCTGACAGGGGGGAACACTGAAGCTTTCTTT. It encodes CAWSLTGGNTEAFF.

The chain carries TRBV27 and TRBJ1-5; 8 nucleotides agree with TRBD1. The CDR3 runs 16 residues. The V gene's germline CDR1 is MNHEY and CDR2 SMNVEV (reference sequence). The V segment lost 6 bases and the J segment 4 bases; nucleotides outside the gene matches: 11. CDR3 nucleotide sequence: TGTGCCAGCAGCCAGACAGGGGTAATCGGGAATCAGCCCCAGCATTTT. Amino acid sequence: CASSQTGVIGNQPQHF.

The chain is built from TRBV5-4 and TRBJ2-1, with a possible D match to TRBD1 (5 bases). V was pared by 0 bases and J by 5 bases, with 6 bases between. The CDR3 is 13 amino acids. The germline gives CDR1 SGHNT, CDR2 YYREEE (reference sequence). The CDR3 bases are TGTGCCAGCAGCTTGGCCAGGGACAATGAGCAGTTCTTC. It encodes CASSLARDNEQFF.

The V and J genes are TRBV28 and TRBJ1-4; TRBD1 aligns across 8 bases. Germline V CDR1 and CDR2: MDHEN, SYDVKM. This CDR3 has 16 residues. Germline trimming cut 4 bases from V and 8 bases from J; bases unmatched to any gene: 12. The CDR3 sequence is CASSSLPRGLNEKLFF. CDR3 coding DNA: TGTGCCAGCAGTTCTCTGCCCAGGGGGCTTAACGAAAAACTGTTTTTT. The whole variable domain, filled in from reference TRBV28 and TRBJ1-4, reads DVKVTQSSRYLVKRTGEKVFLECVQDMDHENMFWYRQDPGLGLRLIYFSYDVKMKEKGDIPEGYSVSREKKERFSLILESASTNQTSMYLCASSSLPRGLNEKLFFGSGTQLSVL.

This clone was seen just once. The CDR3 region has the DNA TGTGCCAGCAGCTTAGAATTTGGGGCAAGCGAGCAGTACTTC. This codes for CASSLEFGASEQYF. The chain recombines TRBV11-3 with TRBJ2-7; tentatively, D is TRBD1 (5 bases). The V end was cut by 0 bases, the J end by 6 bases, with 12 bases between. The germline V gene has CDR1 SGHNT and CDR2 YENEEA. CDR3 length equals 14 residues.

The chain uses TRBV5-8 and TRBJ2-3; 10 bases align to TRBD2. Germline-derived CDR1 and CDR2 are SGHTS and YDEGEE. With 1 base clipped from V and 4 bases from J, the junction kept 3 bases outside the gene matches. The CDR3 totals 15 residues. Here the CDR3 DNA reads TGTGCCAGCAGCTTGACTAGCGGGATGGCAGATACGCAGTATTTT. It is translated as CASSLTSGMADTQYF. The entire variable domain, with the rest obtained from reference TRBV5-8 and TRBJ2-3, is as follows: EAGVTQSPTHLIKTRGQQATLRCSPISGHTSVYWYQQALGLGLQFLLWYDEGEERNRGNFPPRFSGRQFPNYSSELNVNALELEDSALYLCASSLTSGMADTQYFGPGTRLTVL.

This sequence joins TRBV5-4 and TRBJ2-7; 12 positions match TRBD2. The CDR3 length is 15 residues. Germline assignment: CDR1 SGHNT and CDR2 YYREEE (reference sequence). The trim removed 4 bases at V and 4 bases at J, leaving 6 bases unmatched. The CDR3 loop is CASSPQLAGGYEQYF. In nucleotides, the CDR3 is TGTGCCAGCAGCCCTCAACTAGCGGGAGGTTACGAGCAGTACTTC.

The chain links TRBV10-1 to TRBJ2-5; 8 positions match TRBD2. TRBJ2-7 matches the DNA end more closely, so the J call is doubtful. The CDR3 has 17 residues. Germline loops: CDR1 WNHNN, CDR2 SYGVQD (reference sequence). The CDR3 DNA sequence: TGCGCCAGCAGCGAATTAACCGGGACTAGTAATGTCGACGAGCAGTACTTC. It translates to CASSELTGTSNVDEQYF.

The chain links TRBV27 to TRBJ2-7; D call uncertain. The germline gives CDR1 MNHEY, CDR2 SMNVEV (reference sequence). Trimming stripped 3 bases from V and 0 bases from J, with 12 bases between. This CDR3 spans 15 amino acids. The chain's CDR3 is CASSFVAGVSYEQYF. CDR3 bases: TGTGCCAGCAGTTTCGTGGCAGGCGTCTCCTACGAGCAGTACTTC.

The genes are TRBV28 and TRBJ2-7; 7 bases map to TRBD1. This CDR3 has 15 residues. CDR1 is MDHEN, CDR2 SYDVKM, per germline. V was clipped by 6 bases and J by 6 bases; unmatched bases: 14. The CDR3 spells CASSLPRGYLSEQYF. Here the CDR3 DNA reads TGTGCCAGCAGCCTACCCAGGGGGTACCTTTCCGAGCAGTACTTC. The entire variable domain, with the rest obtained from reference TRBV28 and TRBJ2-7, is as follows: DVKVTQSSRYLVKRTGEKVFLECVQDMDHENMFWYRQDPGLGLRLIYFSYDVKMKEKGDIPEGYSVSREKKERFSLILESASTNQTSMYLCASSLPRGYLSEQYFGPGTRLTVT.

V gene TRBV7-9 combines with J gene TRBJ2-3, with 11 bases identical to TRBD1. The CDR3 consists of 18 residues. V shed 4 bases and J 4 bases; nucleotides not matched to a gene: 13. The germline CDR1 and CDR2 sequences are SEHNR and FQNEAQ (reference sequence). CDR3 sequence (DNA): TGTGCCAGCAGCTCCATACCGGGACAGGGGGGGATAGCAGATACGCAGTATTTT. Translating gives CASSSIPGQGGIADTQYF.

The chain joins TRBV28 to TRBJ1-2; 8 nucleotides line up with TRBD1. V lost 8 bases, J lost 6 bases, and 8 bases stayed unmatched. The CDR3 has 13 residues. The germline CDR1 and CDR2 sequences are MDHEN and SYDVKM. The CDR3 sequence: CASVSQGADGYTF. CDR3 sequence (DNA): TGTGCCAGCGTTTCCCAGGGGGCAGATGGCTACACCTTC.

The chain joins TRBV19 to TRBJ1-5; D gene unclear. V dropped 3 bases and J dropped 11 bases, with 17 bases sitting between them. The germline gives CDR1 LNHDA, CDR2 SQIVND (reference sequence). This CDR3 region has 14 residues. The CDR3 DNA sequence: TGTGCCAGTAGTATGAACAGCCTGCCGGACTCCCAGCATTTT. Translating it yields CASSMNSLPDSQHF.

The chain recombines TRBV5-1 with TRBJ1-1, with 7 bases identical to TRBD1. After removal of 4 bases from V and 5 bases from J, the junction contained 8 bases not matched to a gene. The CDR3 covers 14 residues. Germline V lookup: CDR1 SGHRS, CDR2 YFSETQ. CDR3 nucleotides: TGCGCCAGCAGCACCGGGACAGCTGGGACTGAAGCTTTCTTT. Its protein is CASSTGTAGTEAFF.

This chain links TRBV27 with TRBJ1-1; possibly TRBD1 for D (5 bases). CDR1 is MNHEY and CDR2 is SMNVEV in the germline V gene (reference sequence). CDR3 length equals 13 residues. V lost 4 bases and J 3 bases, leaving 9 bases between the germline ends. CDR3: CASSSWGDTEAFF. CDR3 DNA sequence: TGTGCCAGCAGTTCGTGGGGGGACACTGAAGCTTTCTTT.

The chain uses TRBV7-8 and TRBJ1-1; TRBD1 might be the D (6 bases). The CDR3 covers 15 residues. Germline V gene lookup returns CDR1 SGHVS and CDR2 FQNEAQ. Trimming pared 6 bases from V and 4 bases from J, leaving 18 bases between. The CDR3 DNA reads as TGTGCCAGCAGTTTTAAGCAGGGGCTCCCCACTGAAGCTTTCTTT. It encodes CASSFKQGLPTEAFF.

The chain joins TRBV7-2 to TRBJ1-6; 10 bases match TRBD1. CDR1 is SGHTA, CDR2 FQGNSA, per germline. The V gene end was trimmed by 6 bases and the J gene end by 10 bases; junction bases not matched to a gene: 9. This CDR3 is built from 15 residues. The CDR3 sequence is CASSYGQGVGSPLHF. The CDR3 DNA is TGTGCCAGCAGTTACGGACAGGGGGTTGGGTCACCCCTCCACTTT.

The V call is TRBV5-4, the J call TRBJ2-3; 12 positions agree with TRBD2. The CDR3 is 16 amino acids. The V gene end was trimmed by 2 bases and the J gene end by 6 bases; junction bases not matched to a gene: 7. Germline lookup yields CDR1 SGHNT and CDR2 YYREEE (reference sequence). The CDR3 loop reads CASSFGATSGGDTQYF. CDR3 in DNA: TGTGCCAGCAGCTTCGGGGCCACTAGCGGGGGGGATACGCAGTATTTT.

Details on this clone: This CDR3 is also generated by other DNA sequences in the sample. The chain is built from TRBV5-1 and TRBJ1-2; D gene unclear. Per the germline V gene, CDR1 is SGHRS and CDR2 is YFSETQ. The CDR3 loop spans 14 amino acids. The V gene lost 0 bases and the J gene lost 2 bases, with 8 bases spanning the gap. CDR3 protein: CASSLEGANYGYTF. CDR3 nucleotide sequence: TGCGCCAGCAGCTTGGAAGGAGCGAACTATGGCTACACCTTC.

The chain has TRBV6-1 and TRBJ1-5; D is perhaps TRBD1 (6 bases). The germline gives CDR1 MNHNS, CDR2 SASEGT. CDR3 size: 16 residues. V lost 2 bases and J lost 4, with 15 bases in between. CDR3 in DNA: TGTGCCAGCAGTGAAAATGGTGCAGGGGTTAATCAGCCCCAGCATTTT. Translated, it gives CASSENGAGVNQPQHF.

The chain is built from TRBV5-1 and TRBJ1-3, with 8 bases that match TRBD1. The trim removed 2 bases at V and 1 base at J, leaving 8 bases unmatched. The CDR3 loop spans 17 amino acids. The germline gives CDR1 SGHRS, CDR2 YFSETQ. CDR3 nucleotides: TGCGCCAGCAGCTTTTCGACAGGGGAGCTTTCTGGAAACACCATATATTTT. It yields the protein CASSFSTGELSGNTIYF.

V and J are TRBV6-5 and TRBJ2-7; D is possibly TRBD2 (5 bases). Trimming stripped 6 bases from V and 7 bases from J, with 13 bases between. This CDR3 has 12 residues. In germline, CDR1 is MNHEY, CDR2 SVGAGI. Written as DNA, the CDR3 is TGTGCCAGCAGGACCTTAAGCGGTGAGCAGTACTTC. It specifies CASRTLSGEQYF.